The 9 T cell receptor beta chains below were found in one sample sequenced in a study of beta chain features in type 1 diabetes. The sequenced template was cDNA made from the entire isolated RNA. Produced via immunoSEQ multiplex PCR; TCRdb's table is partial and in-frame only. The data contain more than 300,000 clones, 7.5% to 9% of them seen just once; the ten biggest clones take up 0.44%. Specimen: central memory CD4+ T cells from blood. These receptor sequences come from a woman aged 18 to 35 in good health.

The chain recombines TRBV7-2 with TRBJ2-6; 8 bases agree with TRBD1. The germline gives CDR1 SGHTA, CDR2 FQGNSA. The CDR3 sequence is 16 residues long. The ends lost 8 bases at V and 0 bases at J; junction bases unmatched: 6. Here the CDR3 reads CASRGQGRSGANVLTF. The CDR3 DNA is TGTGCCAGCCGCGGACAGGGCCGCTCTGGGGCCAACGTCCTGACTTTC.

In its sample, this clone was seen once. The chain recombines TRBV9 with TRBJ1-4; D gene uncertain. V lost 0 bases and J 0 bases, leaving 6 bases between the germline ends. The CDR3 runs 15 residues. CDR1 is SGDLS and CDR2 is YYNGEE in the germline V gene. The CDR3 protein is CASSVATATNEKLFF. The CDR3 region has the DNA TGTGCCAGCAGCGTAGCTACCGCAACTAATGAAAAACTGTTTTTT.

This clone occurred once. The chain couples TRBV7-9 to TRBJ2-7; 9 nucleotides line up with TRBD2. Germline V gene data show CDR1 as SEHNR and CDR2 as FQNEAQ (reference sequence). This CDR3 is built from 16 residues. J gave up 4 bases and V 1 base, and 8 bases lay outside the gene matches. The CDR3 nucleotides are TGTGCCAGCAGCTTAGTGGGTAGCGGGAGTCTGTACGAGCAGTACTTC. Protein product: CASSLVGSGSLYEQYF.

As DNA, the CDR3 is TGTGCCAGCAGCGCCGGGGACTCTGGAAACACCATATATTTT. It encodes CASSAGDSGNTIYF. This chain connects TRBV6-1 to TRBJ1-3; D is uncertain. The CDR3 length is 14 residues. Trimming removed 6 bases from V and 0 bases from J, with 9 bases in between. The V gene's germline CDR1 is MNHNS and CDR2 SASEGT.

The DNA of the CDR3 is TGTGCCAGCAGCGCGGGAGTGGCCACCGGGGAGCTGTTTTTT. Protein sequence: CASSAGVATGELFF. V usage is TRBV9 and J usage is TRBJ2-2; TRBD2 might be the D (6 bases). Per germline, CDR1 SGDLS and CDR2 YYNGEE. The CDR3 runs to 14 residues. Trimming took 3 bases from V and 4 from J, leaving 10 bases between them.

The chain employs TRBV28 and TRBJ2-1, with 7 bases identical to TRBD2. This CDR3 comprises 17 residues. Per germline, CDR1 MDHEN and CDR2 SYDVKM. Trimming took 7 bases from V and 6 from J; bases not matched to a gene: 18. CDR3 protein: CASIKAGPYTAVNEQFF. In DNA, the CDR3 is TGTGCCAGCATAAAAGCGGGACCCTATACCGCCGTCAATGAGCAGTTCTTC. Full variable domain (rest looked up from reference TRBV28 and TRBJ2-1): DVKVTQSSRYLVKRTGEKVFLECVQDMDHENMFWYRQDPGLGLRLIYFSYDVKMKEKGDIPEGYSVSREKKERFSLILESASTNQTSMYLCASIKAGPYTAVNEQFFGPGTRLTVL.

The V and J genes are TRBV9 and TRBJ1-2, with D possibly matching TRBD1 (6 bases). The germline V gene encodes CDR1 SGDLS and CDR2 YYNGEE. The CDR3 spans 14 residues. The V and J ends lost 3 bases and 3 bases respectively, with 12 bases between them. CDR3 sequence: CASSGGGQYYGYTF. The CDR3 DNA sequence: TGTGCCAGCAGCGGAGGGGGGCAGTACTATGGCTACACCTTC.

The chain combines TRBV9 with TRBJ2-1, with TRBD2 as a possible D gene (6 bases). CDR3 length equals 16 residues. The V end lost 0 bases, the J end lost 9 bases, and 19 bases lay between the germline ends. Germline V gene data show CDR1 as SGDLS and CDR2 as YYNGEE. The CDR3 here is CASSVVGGRSPTEQFF. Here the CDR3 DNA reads TGTGCCAGCAGCGTAGTAGGTGGGAGGTCCCCCACTGAGCAGTTCTTC.

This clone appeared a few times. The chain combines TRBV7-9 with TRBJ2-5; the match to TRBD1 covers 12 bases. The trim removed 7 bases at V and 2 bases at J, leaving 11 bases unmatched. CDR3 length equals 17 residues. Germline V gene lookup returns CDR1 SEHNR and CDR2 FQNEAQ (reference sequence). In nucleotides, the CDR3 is TGTGCCAGCAACCCCGGGACAGGGGGCAGGGTACAAGAGACCCAGTACTTC. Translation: CASNPGTGGRVQETQYF.